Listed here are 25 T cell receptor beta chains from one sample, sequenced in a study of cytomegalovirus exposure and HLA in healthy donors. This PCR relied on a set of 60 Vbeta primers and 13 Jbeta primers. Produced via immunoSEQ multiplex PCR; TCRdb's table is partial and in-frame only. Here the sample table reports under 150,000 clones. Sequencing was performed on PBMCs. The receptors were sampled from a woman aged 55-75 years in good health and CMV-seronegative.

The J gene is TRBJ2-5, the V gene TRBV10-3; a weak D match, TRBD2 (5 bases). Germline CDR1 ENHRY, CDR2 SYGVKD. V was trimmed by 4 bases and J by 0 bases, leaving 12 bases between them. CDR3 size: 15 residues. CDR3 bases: TGTGCCATCAGTGGAACCGACGGGGACCAAGAGACCCAGTACTTC. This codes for CAISGTDGDQETQYF.

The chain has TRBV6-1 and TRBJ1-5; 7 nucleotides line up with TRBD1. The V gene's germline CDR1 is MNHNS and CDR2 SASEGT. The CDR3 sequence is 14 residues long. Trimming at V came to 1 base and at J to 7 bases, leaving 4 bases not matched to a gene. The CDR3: CASSEGAGGQPQHF. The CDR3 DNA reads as TGTGCCAGCAGTGAAGGGGCAGGGGGGCAGCCCCAGCATTTT.

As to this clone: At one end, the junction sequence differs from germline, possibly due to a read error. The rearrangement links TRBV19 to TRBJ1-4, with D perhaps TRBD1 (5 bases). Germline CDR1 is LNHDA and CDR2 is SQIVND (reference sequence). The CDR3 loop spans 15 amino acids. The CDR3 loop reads CASSLDSATNEKLFF. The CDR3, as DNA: TGTGCCAGTAGTTTAGACAGCGCAACTAATGAAAAACTGTTTTTT.

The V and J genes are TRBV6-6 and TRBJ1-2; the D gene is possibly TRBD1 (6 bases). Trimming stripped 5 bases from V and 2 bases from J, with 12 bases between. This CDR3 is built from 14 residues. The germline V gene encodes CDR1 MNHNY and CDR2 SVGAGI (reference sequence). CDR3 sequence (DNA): TGTGCCAGCAGTCGAATAACAGGGAACTATGGCTACACCTTC. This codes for CASSRITGNYGYTF.

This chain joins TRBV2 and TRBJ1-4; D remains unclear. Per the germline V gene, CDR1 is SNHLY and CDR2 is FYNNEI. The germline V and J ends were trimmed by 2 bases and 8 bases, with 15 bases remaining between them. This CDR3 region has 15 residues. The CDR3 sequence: CASSETRGLGEKLFF. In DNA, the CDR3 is TGTGCCAGCAGTGAAACTCGAGGACTGGGGGAAAAACTGTTTTTT. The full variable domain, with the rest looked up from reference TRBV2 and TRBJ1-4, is EPEVTQTPSHQVTQMGQEVILRCVPISNHLYFYWYRQILGQKVEFLVSFYNNEISEKSEIFDDQFSVERPDGSNFTLKIRSTKLEDSAMYFCASSETRGLGEKLFFGSGTQLSVL.

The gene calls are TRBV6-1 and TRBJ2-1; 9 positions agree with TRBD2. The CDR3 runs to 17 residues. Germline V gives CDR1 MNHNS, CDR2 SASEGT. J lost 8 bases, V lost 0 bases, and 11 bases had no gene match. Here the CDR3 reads CASSEAVTAGGTHEQFF. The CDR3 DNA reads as TGTGCCAGCAGTGAAGCTGTAACGGCGGGGGGGACCCATGAGCAGTTCTTC.

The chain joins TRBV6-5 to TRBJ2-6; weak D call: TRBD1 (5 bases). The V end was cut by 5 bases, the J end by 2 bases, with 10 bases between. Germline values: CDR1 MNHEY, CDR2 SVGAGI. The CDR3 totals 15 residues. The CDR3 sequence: CASSPGFAGANVLTF. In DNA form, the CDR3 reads TGTGCCAGCAGTCCAGGGTTTGCTGGGGCCAACGTCCTGACTTTC.

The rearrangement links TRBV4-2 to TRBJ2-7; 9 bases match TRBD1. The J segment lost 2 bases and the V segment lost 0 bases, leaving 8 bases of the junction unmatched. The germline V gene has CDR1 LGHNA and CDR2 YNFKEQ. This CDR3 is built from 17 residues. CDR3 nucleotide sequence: TGTGCCAGCAGCCAAGATTTGGCGAGGACAGGGGCCTACGAGCAGTACTTC. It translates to CASSQDLARTGAYEQYF.

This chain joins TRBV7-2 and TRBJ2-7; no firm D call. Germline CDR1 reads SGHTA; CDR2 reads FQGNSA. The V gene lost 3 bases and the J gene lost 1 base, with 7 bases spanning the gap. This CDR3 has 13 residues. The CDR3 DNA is TGTGCCAGCAGCTTGGCCTTATCCTACGAGCAGTACTTC. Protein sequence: CASSLALSYEQYF.

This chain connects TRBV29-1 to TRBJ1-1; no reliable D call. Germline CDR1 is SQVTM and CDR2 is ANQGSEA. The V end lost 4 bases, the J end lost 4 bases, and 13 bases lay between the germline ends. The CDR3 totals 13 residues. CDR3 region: CSVAQAYGTEAFF. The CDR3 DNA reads TGCAGCGTTGCTCAGGCCTATGGCACTGAAGCTTTCTTT.

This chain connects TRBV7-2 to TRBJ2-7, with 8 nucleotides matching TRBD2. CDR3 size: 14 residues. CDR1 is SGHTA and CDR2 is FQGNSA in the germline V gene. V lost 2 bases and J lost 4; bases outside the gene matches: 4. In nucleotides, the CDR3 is TGTGCCAGCAGCTTAACCAGCGGGAGTTACGAGCAGTACTTC. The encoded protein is CASSLTSGSYEQYF.

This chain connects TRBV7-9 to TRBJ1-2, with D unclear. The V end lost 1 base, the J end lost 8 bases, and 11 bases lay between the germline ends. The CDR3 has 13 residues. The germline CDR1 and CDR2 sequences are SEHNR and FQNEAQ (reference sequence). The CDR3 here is CASSLVGIPGYTF. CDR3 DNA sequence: TGTGCCAGCAGCTTAGTCGGGATTCCGGGCTACACCTTC.

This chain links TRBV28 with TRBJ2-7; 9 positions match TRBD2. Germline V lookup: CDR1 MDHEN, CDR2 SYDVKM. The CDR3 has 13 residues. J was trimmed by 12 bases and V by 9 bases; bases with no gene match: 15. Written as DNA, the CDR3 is TGTGCCAGTAGGGACCCCGCTAGCGGGGACGGGTACTTC. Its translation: CASRDPASGDGYF.

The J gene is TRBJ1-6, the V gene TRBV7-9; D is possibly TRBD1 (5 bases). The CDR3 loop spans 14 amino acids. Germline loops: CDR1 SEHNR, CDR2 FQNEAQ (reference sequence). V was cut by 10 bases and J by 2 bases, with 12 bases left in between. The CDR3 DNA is TGTGCCACTCAGGGTCGAACCTATAATTCACCCCTCCACTTT. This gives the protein CATQGRTYNSPLHF.

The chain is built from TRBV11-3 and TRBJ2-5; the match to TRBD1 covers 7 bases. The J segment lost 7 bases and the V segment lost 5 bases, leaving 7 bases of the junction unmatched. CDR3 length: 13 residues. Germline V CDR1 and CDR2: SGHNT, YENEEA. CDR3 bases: TGTGCCAGCAGCGTCGGACAGGCGAGGACCCAGTACTTC. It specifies CASSVGQARTQYF.

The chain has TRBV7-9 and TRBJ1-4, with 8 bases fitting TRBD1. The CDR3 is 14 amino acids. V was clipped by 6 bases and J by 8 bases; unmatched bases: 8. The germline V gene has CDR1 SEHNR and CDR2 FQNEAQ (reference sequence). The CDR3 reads CASRPDRGAEKLFF. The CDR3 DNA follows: TGTGCCAGCAGACCTGACAGGGGTGCGGAAAAACTGTTTTTT. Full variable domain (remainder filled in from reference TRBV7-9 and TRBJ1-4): DTGVSQNPRHKITKRGQNVTFRCDPISEHNRLYWYRQTLGQGPEFLTYFQNEAQLEKSRLLSDRFSAERPKGSFSTLEIQRTEQGDSAMYLCASRPDRGAEKLFFGSGTQLSVL.

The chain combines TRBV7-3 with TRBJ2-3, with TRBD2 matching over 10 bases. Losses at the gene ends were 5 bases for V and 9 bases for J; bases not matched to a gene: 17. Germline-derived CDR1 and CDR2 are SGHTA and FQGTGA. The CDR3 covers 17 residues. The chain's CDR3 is CASSARPLAGVPVTQYF. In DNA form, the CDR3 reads TGTGCCAGCAGCGCCCGACCCCTAGCGGGAGTCCCCGTAACGCAGTATTTT.

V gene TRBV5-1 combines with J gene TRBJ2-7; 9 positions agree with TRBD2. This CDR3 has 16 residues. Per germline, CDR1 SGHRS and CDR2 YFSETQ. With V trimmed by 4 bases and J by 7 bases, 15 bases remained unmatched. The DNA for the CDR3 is TGCGCCAGCAGCACCACCACGGGACTAGCAGGCGAGGAGCAGTACTTC. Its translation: CASSTTTGLAGEEQYF. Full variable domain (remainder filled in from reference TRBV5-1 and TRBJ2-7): KAGVTQTPRYLIKTRGQQVTLSCSPISGHRSVSWYQQTPGQGLQFLFEYFSETQRNKGNFPGRFSGRQFSNSRSEMNVSTLELGDSALYLCASSTTTGLAGEEQYFGPGTRLTVT.

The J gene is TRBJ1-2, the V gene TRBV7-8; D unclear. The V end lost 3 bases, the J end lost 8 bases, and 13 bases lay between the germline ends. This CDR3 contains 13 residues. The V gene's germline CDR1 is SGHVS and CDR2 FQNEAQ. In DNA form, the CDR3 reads TGTGCCAGCAGCTTCGACGGGGTTGGCGGCTACACCTTC. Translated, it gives CASSFDGVGGYTF.

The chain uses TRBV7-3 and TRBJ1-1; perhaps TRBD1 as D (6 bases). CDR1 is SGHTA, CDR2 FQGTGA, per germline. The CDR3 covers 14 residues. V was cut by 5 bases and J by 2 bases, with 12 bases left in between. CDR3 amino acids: CASSPGTPNTEAFF. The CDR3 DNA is TGTGCCAGCAGCCCCGGGACACCAAACACTGAAGCTTTCTTT.

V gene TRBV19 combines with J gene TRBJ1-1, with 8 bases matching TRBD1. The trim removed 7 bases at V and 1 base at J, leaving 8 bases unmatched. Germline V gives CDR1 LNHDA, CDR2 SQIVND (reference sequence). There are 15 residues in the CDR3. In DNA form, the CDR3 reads TGTGCCAGTACTCCGGGGGACAGGTGGAACACTGAAGCTTTCTTT. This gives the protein CASTPGDRWNTEAFF.

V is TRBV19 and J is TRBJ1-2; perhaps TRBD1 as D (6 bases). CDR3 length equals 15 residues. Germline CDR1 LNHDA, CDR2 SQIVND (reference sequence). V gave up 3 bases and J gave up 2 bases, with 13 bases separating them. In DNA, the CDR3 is TGTGCCAGTAGTATGGTGGGGGACACCAACTATGGCTACACCTTC. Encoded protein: CASSMVGDTNYGYTF.

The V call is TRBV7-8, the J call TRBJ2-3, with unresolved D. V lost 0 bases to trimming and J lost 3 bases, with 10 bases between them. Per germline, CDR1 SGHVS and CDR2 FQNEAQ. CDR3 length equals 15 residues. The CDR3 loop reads CASSLAIIGTDTQYF. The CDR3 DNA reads TGTGCCAGCAGCTTAGCCATTATCGGTACAGATACGCAGTATTTT.

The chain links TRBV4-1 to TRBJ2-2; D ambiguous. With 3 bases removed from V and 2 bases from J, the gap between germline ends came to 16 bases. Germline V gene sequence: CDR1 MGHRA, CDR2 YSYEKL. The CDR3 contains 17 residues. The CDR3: CASSHPVIKANTGELFF. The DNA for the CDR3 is TGCGCCAGCAGCCACCCCGTTATTAAAGCAAACACCGGGGAGCTGTTTTTT.

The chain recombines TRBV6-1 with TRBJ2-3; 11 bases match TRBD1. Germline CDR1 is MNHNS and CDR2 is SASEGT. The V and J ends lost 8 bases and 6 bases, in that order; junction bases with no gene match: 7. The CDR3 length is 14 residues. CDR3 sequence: CASCLDRGRDTQYF. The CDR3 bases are TGTGCCAGCTGTCTGGACAGGGGGCGTGATACGCAGTATTTT.